The next 17 T cell receptor beta chains were all read from a single sample in a study of graft-versus-host responses after intestinal transplantation. Using immunoSEQ multiplex PCR, the repertoire was profiled, and TCRdb retains in-frame clones only, with some absent. The repertoire holds around 99,000 clones, with about 93% as singletons. No antigen is known for these receptors. Sequenced here: unstimulated CD8+ T cells sorted from spleen or lymph node cells, sampled before intestinal transplant. The source of these receptors is a human donor who received an intestinal transplant.

This clone came up once. This chain connects TRBV6-1 to TRBJ2-2, with 10 nucleotides matching TRBD1. Germline-derived CDR1 and CDR2 are MNHNS and SASEGT. The CDR3 totals 14 residues. The J segment lost 6 bases and the V segment lost 6 bases, leaving 4 bases of the junction unmatched. The CDR3 DNA is TGTGCCAGCAGCCCGGGACAGGGGCCCGGGGAGCTGTTTTTT. Its translation is CASSPGQGPGELFF.

The rearrangement links TRBV27 to TRBJ2-1, with D possibly matching TRBD2 (7 bases). The CDR3 spans 13 residues. The V end was cut by 8 bases, the J end by 8 bases, with 16 bases between. Germline V gives CDR1 MNHEY, CDR2 SMNVEV (reference sequence). DNA for the CDR3: TGTGCCAGCGGGGGGGCATCGTTCCATGAGCAGTTCTTC. This sequence encodes CASGGASFHEQFF.

The rearrangement joins TRBV7-2 to TRBJ2-3, with TRBD1 identical over 9 bases. The CDR3 extends over 17 amino acids. Germline CDR1 reads SGHTA; CDR2 reads FQGNSA. Trimming cost V 5 bases and J 2 bases; bases outside gene matches: 11. CDR3 nucleotide sequence: TGTGCCAGCAGCCAGACCACAGGGGGCGTTAACACAGATACGCAGTATTTT. It yields the protein CASSQTTGGVNTDTQYF.

This chain links TRBV5-1 with TRBJ1-2, with 11 positions matching TRBD1. The CDR3 spans 16 residues. Looked up from germline, CDR1 is SGHRS and CDR2 is YFSETQ. J was trimmed by 5 bases and V by 4 bases; bases with no gene match: 10. The CDR3 sequence is CASSTGQGGVGYGYTF. The CDR3 DNA reads TGCGCCAGCAGCACGGGACAGGGGGGTGTCGGATATGGCTACACCTTC.

The genes are TRBV27 and TRBJ1-2, with D possibly being TRBD1 (5 bases). The CDR3 has 14 amino acids. CDR1 and CDR2 (germline): MNHEY, SMNVEV (reference sequence). Between the trimmed V and J ends, which lost 4 bases and 4 bases, there was a span of 13 bases. CDR3 region: CASSSYQGSYGYTF. In DNA form, the CDR3 reads TGTGCCAGCAGTTCTTACCAGGGAAGCTATGGCTACACCTTC.

The chain carries TRBV7-2 and TRBJ2-5; possibly TRBD2 for D (5 bases). Germline loops: CDR1 SGHTA, CDR2 FQGNSA. There are 14 residues in the CDR3. The V end lost 4 bases, the J end lost 6 bases, and 15 bases lay between the germline ends. CDR3 residues: CASSSTRLGKTQYF. In DNA, the CDR3 is TGTGCCAGCAGCTCCACTAGATTGGGGAAGACCCAGTACTTC.

As DNA, the CDR3 is TGCGCCAGCAGCCAAGACAGAATGAACACTGAAGCTTTCTTT. Translated: CASSQDRMNTEAFF. The chain combines TRBV4-3 with TRBJ1-1, with D unclear. Between the trimmed V and J ends, which lost 0 bases and 0 bases, there was a span of 5 bases. Germline V CDR1 and CDR2: LGHNA, YSLEER. The CDR3 is 14 residues long.

This chain joins TRBV9 and TRBJ2-2, with D tentatively TRBD2 (7 bases). V was clipped by 0 bases and J by 1 base, with 16 bases between them. This CDR3 region has 18 residues. Per the germline V gene, CDR1 is SGDLS and CDR2 is YYNGEE. The CDR3 region is CASSVDGQGGGNTGELFF. Here the CDR3 DNA reads TGTGCCAGCAGCGTAGACGGTCAAGGGGGGGGGAACACCGGGGAGCTGTTTTTT.

The chain employs TRBV30 and TRBJ2-1, with 10 bases identical to TRBD2. Germline V gene lookup returns CDR1 GTSNPN and CDR2 SVGIG (reference sequence). This CDR3 region has 13 residues. J was trimmed by 8 bases and V by 0 bases; bases with no gene match: 1. The CDR3 coding sequence is TGTGCCTGGAGTGTAAGCGGGGGGGATGAGCAGTTCTTC. Translating gives CAWSVSGGDEQFF.

This rearrangement joins TRBV7-8 to TRBJ2-3, with 8 nucleotides matching TRBD2. Trimming at V came to 5 bases and at J to 1 base, leaving 5 bases not matched to a gene. This CDR3 is 15 amino acids long. From germline, CDR1 is SGHVS and CDR2 FQNEAQ. CDR3 sequence reads: CASSLSGERTDTQYF. The CDR3 bases are TGTGCCAGCAGCCTTAGCGGGGAGCGCACAGATACGCAGTATTTT.

This chain links TRBV25-1 with TRBJ1-4; TRBD1 aligns across 7 bases. CDR1 is MGHDK, CDR2 SYGVNS, per germline. The CDR3 is made up of 13 amino acids. The J segment lost 7 bases and the V segment lost 4 bases, leaving 3 bases of the junction unmatched. The CDR3 nucleotides are TGTGCCAGCAGTGGGTGGACAGGTGAAAAACTGTTTTTT. Translating gives CASSGWTGEKLFF.

The gene calls are TRBV6-1 and TRBJ2-1; 10 nucleotides align to TRBD1. CDR1 and CDR2 from the germline V gene are MNHNS and SASEGT. V lost 5 bases and J lost 12; bases outside the gene matches: 13. The CDR3 sequence is 15 residues long. In DNA, the CDR3 is TGTGCCAGCAGTCGCCGGGACAGGGGCCCGGCGGCGCAGTTCTTC. Translation gives CASSRRDRGPAAQFF.

J is TRBJ1-1 and V is TRBV9; TRBD1 matches 7 bases. CDR3 length: 16 residues. Trimming took 3 bases from V and 5 from J; bases not matched to a gene: 13. Germline V gives CDR1 SGDLS, CDR2 YYNGEE. CDR3 DNA: TGTGCCAGCAGCGACCCCAGGACAGGTGGCGTGACTGAAGCTTTCTTT. Its translation: CASSDPRTGGVTEAFF.

As to this clone: This sample also contains other DNA sequences that code for the same CDR3. The chain links TRBV5-6 to TRBJ2-7; 9 nucleotides agree with TRBD1. This CDR3 comprises 14 residues. Germline-derived CDR1 and CDR2 are SGHDT and YYEEEE. J was trimmed by 4 bases and V by 0 bases; bases with no gene match: 2. CDR3 DNA: TGTGCCAGCAGCTTGGGGACAGGGGCGTACGAGCAGTACTTC. Its translation: CASSLGTGAYEQYF.

This rearrangement joins TRBV19 to TRBJ2-7; 13 bases are a match to TRBD2. The CDR3 length is 17 residues. V lost 1 base and J lost 4; bases outside the gene matches: 7. Germline V CDR1 and CDR2: LNHDA, SQIVND (reference sequence). CDR3 sequence (DNA): TGTGCCAGTAGTATAGCCCACACTAGCGGGGGGGGGTACGAGCAGTACTTC. Amino acid sequence: CASSIAHTSGGGYEQYF.

J is TRBJ2-7 and V is TRBV6-6; 10 nucleotides match TRBD1. The CDR3 covers 14 residues. The V segment lost 4 bases and the J segment 2 bases; nucleotides outside the gene matches: 2. From germline, CDR1 is MNHNY and CDR2 SVGAGI (reference sequence). This CDR3 reads CASSLDRGAYEQYF. CDR3 DNA: TGTGCCAGCAGTTTGGACAGGGGGGCCTACGAGCAGTACTTC.

The chain uses TRBV15 and TRBJ2-7; 9 bases align to TRBD1. The ends lost 3 bases at V and 5 bases at J; junction bases unmatched: 11. The CDR3 runs to 16 residues. Germline CDR1 is LNHNV and CDR2 is YYDKDF (reference sequence). The chain's CDR3 is CATSRRTGGATDEQYF. The CDR3 DNA reads TGTGCCACCAGCAGGCGAACAGGGGGCGCAACGGACGAGCAGTACTTC.